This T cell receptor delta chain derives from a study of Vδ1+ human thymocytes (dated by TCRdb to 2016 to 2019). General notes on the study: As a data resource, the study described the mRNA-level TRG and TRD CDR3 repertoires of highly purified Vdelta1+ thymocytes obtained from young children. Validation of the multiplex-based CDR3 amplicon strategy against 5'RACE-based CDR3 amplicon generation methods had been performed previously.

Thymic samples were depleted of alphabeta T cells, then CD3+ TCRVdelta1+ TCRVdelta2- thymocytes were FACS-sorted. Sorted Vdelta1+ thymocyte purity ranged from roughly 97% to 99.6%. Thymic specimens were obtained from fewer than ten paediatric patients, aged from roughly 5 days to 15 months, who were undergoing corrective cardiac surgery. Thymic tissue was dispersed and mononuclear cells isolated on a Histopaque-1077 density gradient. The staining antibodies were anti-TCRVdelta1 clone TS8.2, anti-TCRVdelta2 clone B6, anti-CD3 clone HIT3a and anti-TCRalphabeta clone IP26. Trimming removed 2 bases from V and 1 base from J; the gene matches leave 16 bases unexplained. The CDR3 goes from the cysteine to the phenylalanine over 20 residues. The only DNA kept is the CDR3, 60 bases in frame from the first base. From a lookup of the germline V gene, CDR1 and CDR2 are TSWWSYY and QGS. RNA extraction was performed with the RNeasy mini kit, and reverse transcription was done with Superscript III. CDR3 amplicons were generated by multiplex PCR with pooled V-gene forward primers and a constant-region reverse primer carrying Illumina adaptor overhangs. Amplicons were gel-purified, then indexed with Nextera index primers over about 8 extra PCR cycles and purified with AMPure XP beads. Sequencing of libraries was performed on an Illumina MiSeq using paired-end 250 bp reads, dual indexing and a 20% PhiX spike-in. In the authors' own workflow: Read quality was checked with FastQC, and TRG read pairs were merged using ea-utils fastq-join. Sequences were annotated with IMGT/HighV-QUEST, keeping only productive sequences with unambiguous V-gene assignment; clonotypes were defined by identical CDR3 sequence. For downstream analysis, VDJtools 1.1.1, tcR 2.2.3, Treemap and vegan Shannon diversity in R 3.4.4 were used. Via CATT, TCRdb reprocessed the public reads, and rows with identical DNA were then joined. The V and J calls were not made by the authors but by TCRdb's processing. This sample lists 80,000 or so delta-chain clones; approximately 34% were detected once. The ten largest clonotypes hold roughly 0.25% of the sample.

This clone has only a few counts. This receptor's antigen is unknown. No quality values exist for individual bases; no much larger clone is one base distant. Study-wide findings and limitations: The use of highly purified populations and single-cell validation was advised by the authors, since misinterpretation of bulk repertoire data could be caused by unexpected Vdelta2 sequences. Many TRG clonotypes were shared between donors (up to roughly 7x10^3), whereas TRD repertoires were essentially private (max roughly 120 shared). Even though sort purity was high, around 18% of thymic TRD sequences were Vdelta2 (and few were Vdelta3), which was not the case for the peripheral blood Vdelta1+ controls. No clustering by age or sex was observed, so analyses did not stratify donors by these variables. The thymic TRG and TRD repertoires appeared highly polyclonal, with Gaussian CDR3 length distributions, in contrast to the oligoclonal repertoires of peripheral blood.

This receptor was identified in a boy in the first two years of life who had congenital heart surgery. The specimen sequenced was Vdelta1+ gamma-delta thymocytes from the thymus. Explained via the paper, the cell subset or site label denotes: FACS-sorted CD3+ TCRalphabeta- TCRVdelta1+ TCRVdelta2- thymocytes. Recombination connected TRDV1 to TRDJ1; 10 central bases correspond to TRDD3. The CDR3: CALGESDTQGGIRLTDKLIF. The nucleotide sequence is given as TGTGCTCTTGGGGAATCAGATACCCAAGGGGGGATACGACTCACCGATAAACTCATCTTT.